The 22 T cell receptor beta chains below all came from one sample that was sequenced in a study of OX40 agonist ivuxolimab in advanced cancers. Profiled with immunoSEQ multiplex PCR; TCRdb holds only in-frame clones, not every one. Of around 58,000 clones in the sample, around 89% were seen once. The specimen was CD4+ or CD8+ T cells sorted from blood, collected in a trial of the OX40 agonist ivuxolimab. The receptors were gathered from an adult with an advanced solid tumor such as melanoma, head and neck, liver or kidney cancer.

The V call is TRBV7-3, the J call TRBJ2-7; TRBD1 agrees at 9 bases. V lost 5 bases, J lost 7 bases, and 6 bases stayed unmatched. This CDR3 contains 13 residues. Per the germline V gene, CDR1 is SGHTA and CDR2 is FQGTGA. The CDR3 here is CASSKRTGEEQYF. The CDR3 coding sequence is TGTGCCAGCAGCAAGAGGACAGGGGAAGAGCAGTACTTC. Together with reference TRBV7-3 and TRBJ2-7, the CDR3 gives the full variable domain: GAGVSQTPSNKVTEKGKYVELRCDPISGHTALYWYRQSLGQGPEFLIYFQGTGAADDSGLPNDRFFAVRPEGSVSTLKIQRTERGDSAVYLCASSKRTGEEQYFGPGTRLTVT.

The V call is TRBV9, the J call TRBJ2-3, with no clear D. This CDR3 contains 15 residues. V was cut by 0 bases and J by 4 bases, with 12 bases left in between. Germline V gene data show CDR1 as SGDLS and CDR2 as YYNGEE. The DNA of the CDR3 is TGTGCCAGCAGCGTAGGGGGATCCCTGGCAGATACGCAGTATTTT. It yields the protein CASSVGGSLADTQYF.

This clone appeared a single time. J is TRBJ2-5 and V is TRBV6-1; TRBD1 might be the D (6 bases). Looked up from germline, CDR1 is MNHNS and CDR2 is SASEGT. Trimming took 1 base from V and 1 from J, leaving 7 bases between them. The CDR3 spans 14 residues. The CDR3: CASSEGTAQETQYF. The CDR3 coding sequence is TGTGCCAGCAGTGAAGGGACAGCCCAAGAGACCCAGTACTTC.

This rearrangement joins TRBV9 to TRBJ2-5; 7 nucleotides align to TRBD2. The CDR3 covers 12 residues. Trimming took 7 bases from V and 9 from J; bases not matched to a gene: 9. Germline CDR1 is SGDLS and CDR2 is YYNGEE. DNA of the CDR3: TGTGCCAGCGGGGACGGGGGGTCGGCCCAGTACTTC. This codes for CASGDGGSAQYF.

The gene calls are TRBV11-1 and TRBJ2-1; D is undetermined. Germline V gives CDR1 SGHAT, CDR2 FQDESV (reference sequence). V lost 5 bases, J lost 6 bases, and 14 bases lay in between. The CDR3 is 14 residues long. In DNA, the CDR3 is TGTGCCAGCAGCCGGCCGGGTAGCAGCAATGAGCAGTTCTTC. Protein sequence: CASSRPGSSNEQFF.

The chain links TRBV4-2 to TRBJ2-1; 9 nucleotides line up with TRBD2. The germline CDR1 and CDR2 sequences are LGHNA and YNFKEQ. The CDR3 is 16 amino acids. With 0 bases clipped from V and 5 bases from J, the junction kept 5 bases outside the gene matches. The CDR3 is CASSQDLAGANNEQFF. CDR3 bases: TGTGCCAGCAGCCAAGATTTAGCGGGAGCGAACAATGAGCAGTTCTTC.

The V and J genes are TRBV9 and TRBJ1-1; D perhaps matches TRBD1 (5 bases). The germline V gene has CDR1 SGDLS and CDR2 YYNGEE. This CDR3 spans 15 amino acids. Trimming took off 4 bases at V and 1 base at J, with 14 bases between the two ends. This CDR3 is CASSPTGGANTEAFF. In nucleotides, the CDR3 is TGTGCCAGCAGCCCTACCGGGGGAGCGAACACTGAAGCTTTCTTT.

As for this clone: At one end, the junction sequence differs from germline, possibly due to a read error. The rearrangement joins TRBV11-3 to TRBJ2-2; TRBD1 matches at 10 bases. Germline V gives CDR1 SGHNT, CDR2 YENEEA. The CDR3 runs to 15 residues. CDR3: CASRLGTGDTGELFF. DNA of the CDR3: TGTGCCAGCCGCTTAGGGACAGGGGACACCGGGGAGCTGTTTTTT.

The rearrangement joins TRBV5-5 to TRBJ2-2; the D gene is possibly TRBD1 (5 bases). CDR3 length: 15 amino acids. Deletions cut 1 base from V and 2 bases from J, with 9 bases between. Germline V gives CDR1 SGHKS, CDR2 YYEKEE (reference sequence). CDR3 coding DNA: TGTGCCAGCAGCTTGCAGGGAACCAACACCGGGGAGCTGTTTTTT. Translated: CASSLQGTNTGELFF.

The CDR3 loop is CASSFYGQGNNSPLHF. Here the CDR3 DNA reads TGTGCCAGCAGTTTCTATGGACAGGGAAATAATTCACCCCTCCACTTT. The chain carries TRBV28 and TRBJ1-6, with 8 bases matching TRBD1. The germline gives CDR1 MDHEN, CDR2 SYDVKM. The V segment lost 3 bases and the J segment 5 bases; nucleotides outside the gene matches: 6. The CDR3 consists of 16 residues.

The gene calls are TRBV6-6 and TRBJ2-7; D is unresolved. Germline CDR1 MNHNY, CDR2 SVGAGI (reference sequence). There are 11 residues in the CDR3. Between the trimmed V and J ends, which lost 5 bases and 3 bases, there was a span of 5 bases. CDR3 sequence (DNA): TGTGCCAGCAGTAACTACTACGAGCAGTACTTC. Translation gives CASSNYYEQYF.

V is TRBV30 and J is TRBJ1-1, with 11 bases that match TRBD1. Germline CDR1 GTSNPN, CDR2 SVGIG (reference sequence). V was pared by 5 bases and J by 5 bases, with 4 bases of the junction left unmatched. The CDR3 contains 13 residues. DNA for the CDR3: TGTGCCTGGTCCGGGACAGGGGGTACTGAAGCTTTCTTT. The encoded protein is CAWSGTGGTEAFF. The complete variable domain, with remaining parts taken from reference TRBV30 and TRBJ1-1, reads SQTIHQWPATLVQPVGSPLSLECTVEGTSNPNLYWYRQAAGRGLQLLFYSVGIGQISSEVPQNLSASRPQDRQFILSSKKLLLSDSGFYLCAWSGTGGTEAFFGQGTRLTVV.

The chain joins TRBV10-3 to TRBJ2-5; no clear D. The CDR3 length is 13 residues. V lost 7 bases and J 4 bases, leaving 13 bases between the germline ends. Per the germline V gene, CDR1 is ENHRY and CDR2 is SYGVKD. CDR3 region: CAIMAATGETQYF. The CDR3 DNA is TGTGCCATCATGGCGGCAACGGGAGAGACCCAGTACTTC.

This chain links TRBV11-2 with TRBJ2-7; TRBD2 matches at 8 bases. The CDR3 contains 15 residues. Germline V lookup: CDR1 SGHAT, CDR2 FQNNGV. J gave up 6 bases and V 5 bases, and 12 bases lay outside the gene matches. CDR3 sequence: CASSVRGGPVGEQYF. As DNA, the CDR3 is TGTGCCAGCAGCGTCCGGGGGGGACCCGTTGGCGAGCAGTACTTC.

The chain recombines TRBV6-5 with TRBJ1-1, with D possibly TRBD1 on 5 matching bases. Per germline, CDR1 MNHEY and CDR2 SVGAGI. The CDR3 spans 13 residues. V shed 6 bases and J shed 4 bases, with 12 bases lying between them. The CDR3 loop is CASRKDTFTEAFF. In DNA form, the CDR3 reads TGTGCCAGCAGAAAGGACACTTTCACTGAAGCTTTCTTT.

The J gene is TRBJ1-3, the V gene TRBV9; possible D gene TRBD1, 6 bases. Germline V gene sequence: CDR1 SGDLS, CDR2 YYNGEE. The CDR3 spans 17 residues. With 0 bases removed from V and 8 bases from J, the gap between germline ends came to 21 bases. CDR3 residues: CASSVAQGNLLMDTIYF. CDR3 bases: TGTGCCAGCAGCGTAGCCCAGGGGAACCTATTAATGGACACCATATATTTT.

The V gene is TRBV2, the J gene TRBJ1-1; perhaps TRBD1 as D (6 bases). The V end lost 2 bases, the J end lost 7 bases, and 17 bases lay between the germline ends. Germline CDR1 SNHLY, CDR2 FYNNEI. The CDR3 is 15 residues long. The chain's CDR3 is CASSELGGAGDEAFF. CDR3 nucleotides: TGTGCCAGCAGTGAATTGGGGGGGGCTGGGGATGAAGCTTTCTTT. Full variable domain (outside the CDR3, taken from reference TRBV2 and TRBJ1-1): EPEVTQTPSHQVTQMGQEVILRCVPISNHLYFYWYRQILGQKVEFLVSFYNNEISEKSEIFDDQFSVERPDGSNFTLKIRSTKLEDSAMYFCASSELGGAGDEAFFGQGTRLTVV.

This chain connects TRBV10-1 to TRBJ2-7; tentative D call: TRBD1 (5 bases). CDR1 WNHNN and CDR2 SYGVQD come from the germline V gene (reference sequence). This CDR3 has 14 amino acids. Trimming took off 7 bases at V and 1 base at J, with 14 bases between the two ends. CDR3 region: CASNRQYYSYEQYF. The CDR3 nucleotides are TGCGCCAGCAACCGACAGTATTATTCCTACGAGCAGTACTTC.

Only one count was recorded for this clone. The chain recombines TRBV7-8 with TRBJ2-7, with D possibly being TRBD1 (6 bases). The CDR3 runs to 14 residues. Germline lookup yields CDR1 SGHVS and CDR2 FQNEAQ. V was trimmed by 1 base and J by 6 bases, leaving 13 bases between them. The CDR3 loop reads CASSLGYREIEQYF. The CDR3 region has the DNA TGTGCCAGCAGCTTAGGGTACAGGGAAATCGAGCAGTACTTC.

This chain joins TRBV7-6 and TRBJ1-6; maybe TRBD1 (6 bases). Germline V gene data show CDR1 as SGHVS and CDR2 as FNYEAQ. The germline V and J ends were trimmed by 0 bases and 6 bases, with 6 bases remaining between them. CDR3 length: 14 amino acids. For the CDR3, the DNA is TGTGCCAGCAGCTTAGCGGGGGCTAATTCACCCCTCCACTTT. It specifies CASSLAGANSPLHF.

This clone was detected a few times. This sequence joins TRBV2 and TRBJ1-1; no firm D call. There are 12 residues in the CDR3. Germline CDR1 is SNHLY and CDR2 is FYNNEI. Trimming stripped 7 bases from V and 7 bases from J, with 13 bases between. The DNA for the CDR3 is TGTGCCAGCACTCCCCAGGTGGGTGAAGCTTTCTTT. It translates to CASTPQVGEAFF.

DNA of the CDR3: TGTGCCAGCAGTCGGACTAGCGGGGACCGGGCCGGGGAGCTGTTTTTT. Its protein is CASSRTSGDRAGELFF. The rearrangement links TRBV6-6 to TRBJ2-2; 12 bases match TRBD2. CDR1 MNHNY and CDR2 SVGAGI come from the germline V gene (reference sequence). The V and J ends lost 5 bases and 6 bases, in that order; junction bases with no gene match: 7. This CDR3 spans 16 amino acids.